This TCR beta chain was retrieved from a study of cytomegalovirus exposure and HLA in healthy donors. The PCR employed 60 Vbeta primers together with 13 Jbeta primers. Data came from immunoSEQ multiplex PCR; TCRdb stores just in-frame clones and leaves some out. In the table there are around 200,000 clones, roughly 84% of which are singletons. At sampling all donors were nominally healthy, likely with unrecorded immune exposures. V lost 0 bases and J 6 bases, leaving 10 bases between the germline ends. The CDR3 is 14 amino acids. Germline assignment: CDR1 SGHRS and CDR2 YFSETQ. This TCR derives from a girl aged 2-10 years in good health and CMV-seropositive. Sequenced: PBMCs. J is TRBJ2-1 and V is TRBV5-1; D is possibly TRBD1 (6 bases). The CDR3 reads CASSLGQGSNEQFF. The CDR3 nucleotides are TGCGCCAGCAGCTTGGGTCAGGGGAGCAATGAGCAGTTCTTC. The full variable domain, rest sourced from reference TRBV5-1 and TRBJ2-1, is KAGVTQTPRYLIKTRGQQVTLSCSPISGHRSVSWYQQTPGQGLQFLFEYFSETQRNKGNFPGRFSGRQFSNSRSEMNVSTLELGDSALYLCASSLGQGSNEQFFGPGTRLTVL.